Below, 3 T cell receptor beta chains from the same sample are listed, as sequenced in a study of identical twins' blood T cells. Each CDR3 protein gets one entry after TCRdb re-called the 5' RACE reads with MiXCR. Of 350,000 to 450,000 distinct CDR3 sequences listed, over 25% are singletons. Sequenced sample: PBMCs. These receptors were collected from a woman aged 18 to 55 in good health.

The chain is built from TRBV14 and TRBJ2-2, with TRBD1 matching 7 bases. CDR1 SGHDN and CDR2 FVKESK come from the germline V gene. The CDR3 contains 15 residues. Germline trimming cut 3 bases from V and 4 bases from J; bases unmatched to any gene: 5. CDR3 DNA: TGTGCCAGCAGCCAGCACAGGGGACCCACCGGGGAGCTGTTTTTT. Translating gives CASSQHRGPTGELFF. Using reference TRBV14 and TRBJ2-2 for the parts outside the CDR3, the full variable domain is EAGVTQFPSHSVIEKGQTVTLRCDPISGHDNLYWYRRVMGKEIKFLLHFVKESKQDESGMPNNRFLAERTGGTYSTLKVQPAELEDSGVYFCASSQHRGPTGELFFGEGSRLTVL.

There are many counts of this clonotype. CDR3 sequence (DNA): TGTGCCAGCAGCGGGCAGCGGCAGCCCCAGCATTTT. It encodes CASSGQRQPQHF. The chain links TRBV2 to TRBJ1-5; D is undetermined. V lost 6 bases and J 7 bases, leaving 10 bases between the germline ends. The length of the CDR3 is 12 residues. Germline V lookup: CDR1 SNHLY, CDR2 FYNNEI.

The chain joins TRBV2 to TRBJ2-3; D remains unclear. Between the trimmed V and J ends, which lost 3 bases and 3 bases, there was a span of 7 bases. Germline V CDR1 and CDR2: SNHLY, FYNNEI. CDR3 length: 13 residues. The chain's CDR3 is CASSELGTDTQYF. CDR3 DNA: TGTGCCAGCAGTGAGCTAGGGACAGATACGCAGTATTTT.